This T cell receptor (beta chain) was observed in a study of shared clonotypes between healthy human individuals. Whole-study findings and limits: Several donors shared about 5% of their naive CD4 clonotypes. There were few donors, and this limited the genetic and exposure-history diversity represented.

This CDR3 comprises 17 residues. V lost 0 bases to trimming and J lost 2 bases, with 15 bases between them. CDR1 SGHDT and CDR2 YYEEEE come from the germline V gene. Those who donated, Caucasian adults without exception, all lived in Nashville, Tennessee. This clone was picked up a small number of times. What it binds is unknown. Data came from immunoSEQ multiplex PCR; TCRdb stores just in-frame clones and leaves some out. The top ten hold under 2% of the sample, which has about 680,000 clones, around four fifths seen once. The chain combines TRBV5-6 with TRBJ1-5, with a weak D call TRBD1 (6 bases). Sequencing used memory CD4+ T cells sorted from blood. Subset in this sample: CD45RA-negative fraction. The clonotype originates from a woman aged 25-40 years in good health. For the CDR3, the DNA is TGTGCCAGCAGCTTGGGAGGGGGAGCGGTTCGCAATCAGCCCCAGCATTTT. Translating gives CASSLGGGAVRNQPQHF.